This T cell receptor beta chain was found in a study of blood T cells in healthy people across ages. A second about 7 to 12 cycle PCR used barcoded and J-beta primers. Researchers report that a template-switch adaptor with 12 random nucleotides tagged each cDNA molecule. One entry per CDR3 protein, called by TCRdb with MiXCR from the 5' RACE reads. The sample carries 1,800,000 or so distinct CDR3 sequences, about two fifths recorded once. This clonotype was sampled from a human donor in good health. The material sequenced was blood.

CDR3 in amino acids: CSASPGRPSYNEQFF. The CDR3 nucleotides read TGCAGTGCTAGTCCGGGACGCCCCTCCTACAATGAGCAGTTCTTC. The chain uses TRBV20-1 and TRBJ2-1, with D perhaps assigned TRBD1 or TRBD2 (5 bases each). CDR1 and CDR2 (germline): DFQATT, SNEGSKA (reference sequence). This CDR3 is 15 amino acids long. Trimming left V 3 bases short and J 0 bases short, with 12 bases between.